This TCR beta chain was profiled in a study of shared clonotypes between healthy human individuals (dated by TCRdb to about 2020). The study in broad terms: A couple of women and a few men aged 18 to 49 years were included in the cohort. Per donor, three plates each were used for CD4 naive and CD4 memory, two for CD8 naive, and one for CD8 memory. The study deeply sequenced blood TCR repertoires of about 5 healthy adults to estimate repertoire size and the extent of clonotype sharing between individuals. To increase sequencing depth and limit assay-specific biases, TCR repertoire library preparation and sequencing were carried out by different laboratories using diverse techniques. Between about 0.9 and 10 billion PBMCs per donor were obtained by leukapheresis. Beyond this particular receptor, the publication reports: Based on pairwise subsampling, the degree of clonotype sharing among donors was expected to be affected by sequencing depth. When a few donors were compared, the shared fraction of clonotypes was around 4.6% for naive CD4, 3% to 4% for naive CD8, 2.3% for memory CD4, and 0.35% to 0.4% for memory CD8. Incomplete sequencing was indicated by rarefaction of sorted-subset datasets, despite the large sequencing depth. Clonotypes shared by all four sorted-subset donors showed higher generation probabilities than non-shared clonotypes. Sampling was limited to blood, and TCR repertoires in tissue likely differ from TCR repertoires in blood. Naive subsets generally had larger estimated clonotype richness than memory subsets did. The small number of donors limited the genetic and exposure-history diversity represented.

As for this clone: Its antigen remains unidentified. No per-base quality is available; no much larger clone lies one base away.

CD8 naive samples were obtained by positive selection for CCR7 among CD45RO-negative cells, yielding a CD45RA+CCR7+ population from which TemRA cells were excluded. Donors were healthy HIV-negative adults with no recently reported acute infections or vaccinations. Every donor was a Caucasian adult residing in Nashville, Tennessee, USA. Blood was collected by leukapheresis, and PBMCs were isolated by Ficoll-Histopaque density gradient centrifugation and then cryopreserved in liquid nitrogen vapor phase. Analytical flow cytometry was used to check the purity and quantity of each magnetically sorted T cell population. Genomic DNA was isolated from each sorted fraction and quantified by UV absorbance on a Nanodrop 2000c. Using the deep immunoSEQ assay, multiplex PCR amplified TCR CDR3 regions from genomic DNA. For each cell subset, the extracted genomic DNA was distributed evenly across all wells of several immunoSEQ 96-well plates, and each plate served as one replicate. For sorted subsets, approximately 210 ng of genomic DNA, equivalent to 25,000 to 35,000 T cell genomes, went into each replicate PCR. Purified libraries were quantified with a Qubit 3.0 fluorometer, sized on a Bioanalyzer 2100, and re-quantified with the KAPA Library Quantification kit. Each immunoSEQ 96-well plate was sequenced on its own single-read 150-cycle Illumina NextSeq 550 flow cell. The original methods were these. Because the immunoSEQ output held only junctional sequences and lacked quality scores, the filtering could not match the filtering applied to full-length reads. Sequences were annotated with PyIR, a Python wrapper for IgBLAST v1.9, using IMGT germline references to assign V/J genes and CDR3. Reads were filtered out if the reads had weak V/J assignments (E-value above 1e-6), no CDR3, stop codons, out-of-frame junctions, or ambiguous translated residues. V3J clonotypes were defined by identical inferred V gene, J gene, and CDR3 amino acid sequence. Percentage overlap between repertoires was computed as shared unique clonotypes divided by the size of the smaller repertoire. Three approaches were used to assess repertoire richness: RTK rarefaction, the Chao1 estimator, and Recon v2.1 estimates of unobserved clonotypes. Generation probabilities for all TCRbeta clonotypes obtained by the gDNA method from several donors were computed using OLGA. Imported from immuneACCESS, the table was reduced by TCRdb to in-frame sequences with V and J called. These copies leave out some clones; in studies compared against another copy, an unresolved V gene accounts for under half, and the cause of the remainder is not known. D and trimming were read from the DNA, whereas the V and J calls and clone size are those reported in that table. The sample data list approximately 2,200,000 clones, and approximately 94% of these were observed just once. Of the sample, about 1.8% falls within the top ten clones.

The source material was naive CD8+ T cells from PBMCs. The cell subset or site label for this specimen denotes: CD45RA+CCR7+. This TCR derives from a man aged 18-30 years in good health. Some clones in this sample may be carry-over from other donors' samples.

In nucleotide form, the sequence is TGTGCCACCCTAGACCCGACCTCTGGGGCCAACGTCCTGACTTTC. Translated, this gives CATLDPTSGANVLTF. This receptor chain uses TRBV10-3 and TRBJ2-6; confidence is insufficient to name the D gene. CDR1 and CDR2 were assigned from the germline V gene as ENHRY and SYGVKD. The CDR3 sequence holds 15 residues, the cysteine and phenylalanine included. Of all the DNA, just the CDR3 is kept, 45 bases in frame from base 1. V was cut back by 10 bases and J by 0 bases, leaving a gap of 13 bases between them.